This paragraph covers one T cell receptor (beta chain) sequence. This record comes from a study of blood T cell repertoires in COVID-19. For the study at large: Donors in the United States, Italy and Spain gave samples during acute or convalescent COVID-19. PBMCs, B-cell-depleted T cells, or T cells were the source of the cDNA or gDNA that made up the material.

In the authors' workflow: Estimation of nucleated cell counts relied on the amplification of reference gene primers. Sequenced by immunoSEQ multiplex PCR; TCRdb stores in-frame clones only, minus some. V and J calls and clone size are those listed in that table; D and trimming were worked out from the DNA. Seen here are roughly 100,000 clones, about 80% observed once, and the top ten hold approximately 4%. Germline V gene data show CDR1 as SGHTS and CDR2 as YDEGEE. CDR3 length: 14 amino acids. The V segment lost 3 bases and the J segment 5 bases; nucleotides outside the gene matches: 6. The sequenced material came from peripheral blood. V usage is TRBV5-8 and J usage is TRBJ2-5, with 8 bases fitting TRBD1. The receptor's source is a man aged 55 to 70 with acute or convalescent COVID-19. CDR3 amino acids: CASSSQGARETQYF. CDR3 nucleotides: TGTGCCAGCAGCTCTCAGGGGGCCCGGGAGACCCAGTACTTC.